Presented here are 4 T cell receptor beta chains from one specimen sequenced in a study of T cell responses to AZD1222 COVID-19 vaccine. Generated by immunoSEQ multiplex PCR, the TCRdb table keeps only in-frame clones and is missing some. The profile covers more than 100,000 clones, with roughly 90% appearing a single time and around 1.6% taken by the ten largest. The sample consisted of peripheral blood, taken on day 0 of AZD1222 vaccination. These receptors originate from an adult in good health.

The rearrangement uses TRBV18 and TRBJ1-1; maybe TRBD1 (5 bases). The CDR3 spans 14 residues. The V gene lost 4 bases and the J gene lost 4 bases, with 13 bases spanning the gap. Germline CDR1 is KGHSH and CDR2 is LQKENI. CDR3 protein: CASSRREGATEAFF. The CDR3 bases are TGTGCCAGCTCACGCAGGGAAGGGGCCACTGAAGCTTTCTTT.

The V gene is TRBV7-9, the J gene TRBJ1-1; TRBD1 aligns across 9 bases. The junction had 7 bases not matched to a gene; V was cut back by 5 bases and J by 3 bases. The CDR3 extends over 15 amino acids. The germline gives CDR1 SEHNR, CDR2 FQNEAQ (reference sequence). The CDR3 region has the DNA TGTGCCAGCAGCCCGGACAGGGGATACTACACTGAAGCTTTCTTT. It encodes CASSPDRGYYTEAFF.

V is TRBV5-1 and J is TRBJ1-1, with D hard to call. With 0 bases removed from V and 1 base from J, the gap between germline ends came to 4 bases. The CDR3 totals 13 residues. CDR1 and CDR2 (germline): SGHRS, YFSETQ. CDR3 nucleotides: TGCGCCAGCAGCTTGGAACAGAACACTGAAGCTTTCTTT. Amino acids: CASSLEQNTEAFF.

The chain couples TRBV2 to TRBJ1-2; D perhaps matches TRBD1 (6 bases). Germline CDR1 SNHLY, CDR2 FYNNEI. V gave up 7 bases and J gave up 4 bases, with 16 bases separating them. This CDR3 region has 14 residues. CDR3 loop: CASIPGGLGYGYTF. The CDR3 coding sequence is TGTGCCAGCATCCCTGGGGGGCTTGGCTATGGCTACACCTTC.